This entry lists 21 T cell receptor beta chains sequenced from one sample in a study of T cells in localized non-small cell lung cancer. Assay used: immunoSEQ multiplex PCR; TCRdb lists only in-frame clones, some missing. The sample shows 3,500 to 5,000 clones, about 25% of them seen only once. The specimen comprised lung tumor tissue, sampled before any cancer treatment. The origin of the receptors is a male donor aged 60 or over with stage I lung adenocarcinoma.

This clone was seen only a few times. The J gene is TRBJ1-5, the V gene TRBV2, with unresolved D. The CDR3 spans 15 residues. V shed 6 bases and J shed 9 bases, with 21 bases lying between them. Germline-derived CDR1 and CDR2 are SNHLY and FYNNEI. The CDR3 bases are TGTGCCAGCAGGAAAGACGACGGAGGGAGTCGGCCCCAGCATTTT. It yields the protein CASRKDDGGSRPQHF. Full variable domain (missing parts from reference TRBV2 and TRBJ1-5): EPEVTQTPSHQVTQMGQEVILRCVPISNHLYFYWYRQILGQKVEFLVSFYNNEISEKSEIFDDQFSVERPDGSNFTLKIRSTKLEDSAMYFCASRKDDGGSRPQHFGDGTRLSIL.

J is TRBJ2-7 and V is TRBV28; D gene unclear. The V gene's germline CDR1 is MDHEN and CDR2 SYDVKM. V was cut by 4 bases and J by 0 bases, with 4 bases left in between. The CDR3 loop spans 12 amino acids. In DNA, the CDR3 is TGTGCCAGCAGTTATTCCTCCTACGAGCAGTACTTC. Encoded protein: CASSYSSYEQYF.

By share of the sample, this clone is medium-sized (0.01 to 0.1%). V is TRBV4-1 and J is TRBJ1-5; maybe TRBD1 (6 bases). This CDR3 region has 18 residues. In germline, CDR1 is MGHRA, CDR2 YSYEKL. V lost 3 bases and J lost 3, with 21 bases in between. CDR3 DNA sequence: TGCGCCAGCAGCCAGGGGACCTCCGACAGGACTCACAATCAGCCCCAGCATTTT. Protein product: CASSQGTSDRTHNQPQHF.

This chain joins TRBV6-8 and TRBJ1-3; 7 nucleotides match TRBD1. The CDR3 is 15 residues long. Looked up from germline, CDR1 is MNHGY and CDR2 is SAAAGT. Trimming removed 7 bases from V and 2 bases from J; junction bases left unmatched: 8. The CDR3 reads CASTERQGPGNTIYF. The CDR3 coding sequence is TGTGCCAGCACCGAGAGACAGGGCCCTGGAAACACCATATATTTT.

The chain has TRBV6-8 and TRBJ2-7; D assignment may be TRBD1 or TRBD2 (6 bases each). CDR1 is MNHGY and CDR2 is SAAAGT in the germline V gene. The V gene lost 6 bases and the J gene lost 2 bases, with 17 bases spanning the gap. This CDR3 has 15 residues. Written as DNA, the CDR3 is TGTGCCAGCAGCGATCGGGAGACAGGCGCCTACGAGCAGTACTTC. Encoded protein: CASSDRETGAYEQYF.

In this sample, this clone turned up a few times. The chain uses TRBV19 and TRBJ2-2; D gene ambiguous. The CDR3 covers 15 residues. Trimming left V 3 bases short and J 4 bases short, with 12 bases between. Germline CDR1 LNHDA, CDR2 SQIVND (reference sequence). CDR3 bases: TGTGCCAGTAGTATCCCAGGCAAGGGCACCGGGGAGCTGTTTTTT. Protein: CASSIPGKGTGELFF.

This chain joins TRBV19 and TRBJ1-1; 8 positions match TRBD1. This CDR3 has 15 residues. V was clipped by 6 bases and J by 0 bases; unmatched bases: 6. Germline values: CDR1 LNHDA, CDR2 SQIVND (reference sequence). In nucleotides, the CDR3 is TGTGCCAGTAGCAACACAGGGGGATTGAACACTGAAGCTTTCTTT. It yields the protein CASSNTGGLNTEAFF.

The CDR3 sequence: CASSVQGPGDIQYF. CDR3 nucleotide sequence: TGTGCCAGTAGTGTACAGGGGCCCGGGGACATTCAGTACTTC. The V gene is TRBV19, the J gene TRBJ2-4; 7 nucleotides align to TRBD1. The CDR3 has 14 amino acids. The trim removed 5 bases at V and 8 bases at J, leaving 9 bases unmatched. Germline CDR1 reads LNHDA; CDR2 reads SQIVND (reference sequence).

This clone was observed a handful of times. The chain couples TRBV10-3 to TRBJ1-2; no definite D call. The CDR3 extends over 15 amino acids. Trimming shortened V by 2 bases and J by 2 bases, and 12 bases separated the two germline ends. Germline V gene sequence: CDR1 ENHRY, CDR2 SYGVKD. This CDR3 is CAISEIRRKNYGYTF. Written as DNA, the CDR3 is TGTGCCATCAGTGAGATTCGTCGGAAAAACTATGGCTACACCTTC.

This chain connects TRBV29-1 to TRBJ2-7; 7 bases match TRBD1. The J segment lost 4 bases and the V segment lost 6 bases, leaving 6 bases of the junction unmatched. The CDR3 sequence is 12 residues long. Germline CDR1 is SQVTM and CDR2 is ANQGSEA. Here the CDR3 DNA reads TGCAGCGTCGCGACAGGGTATTACGAGCAGTACTTC. It specifies CSVATGYYEQYF.

J is TRBJ2-5 and V is TRBV15, with a tentative D call TRBD2 (7 bases). Germline CDR1 is LNHNV and CDR2 is YYDKDF (reference sequence). Trimming took 0 bases from V and 3 from J, leaving 17 bases between them. The CDR3 sequence is 17 residues long. The CDR3 nucleotides read TGTGCCACCAGCAGAGATGGCGCCGGGGGGCGGGAAGAGACCCAGTACTTC. Its protein is CATSRDGAGGREETQYF. Based on the CDR3 plus reference TRBV15 and TRBJ2-5, the full variable domain is DAMVIQNPRYQVTQFGKPVTLSCSQTLNHNVMYWYQQKSSQAPKLLFHYYDKDFNNEADTPDNFQSRRPNTSFCFLDIRSPGLGDTAMYLCATSRDGAGGREETQYFGPGTRLLVL.

The chain combines TRBV6-8 with TRBJ1-1; no definite D call. Germline V gives CDR1 MNHGY, CDR2 SAAAGT. The CDR3 totals 14 residues. V dropped 2 bases and J dropped 5 bases, with 12 bases sitting between them. The CDR3 coding sequence is TGTGCCAGCAGTTACGGAGGGAGTCTGACTGAAGCTTTCTTT. Translated: CASSYGGSLTEAFF.

The chain is built from TRBV11-3 and TRBJ2-3, with D tentatively TRBD2 (6 bases). Germline lookup yields CDR1 SGHNT and CDR2 YENEEA. There are 14 residues in the CDR3. Trimming pared 5 bases from V and 1 base from J, leaving 10 bases between. CDR3 region: CASSKGTRTDTQYF. The DNA for the CDR3 is TGTGCCAGCAGCAAGGGGACTCGCACAGATACGCAGTATTTT. Supplemented by reference TRBV11-3 and TRBJ2-3, the full variable domain reads EAGVVQSPRYKIIEKKQPVAFWCNPISGHNTLYWYLQNLGQGPELLIRYENEEAVDDSQLPKDRFSAERLKGVDSTLKIQPAELGDSAVYLCASSKGTRTDTQYFGPGTRLTVL.

This clone counts as medium-sized. The V gene is TRBV9, the J gene TRBJ2-1; D may be TRBD2 (5 bases). Germline V gives CDR1 SGDLS, CDR2 YYNGEE. The ends were cut back, 0 bases at V and 3 bases at J, with 10 bases in the middle. CDR3 length: 15 amino acids. The CDR3, as DNA: TGTGCCAGCAGCGTAGCTGGAGACTACTACAATGAGCAGTTCTTC. Encoded protein: CASSVAGDYYNEQFF.

This chain links TRBV5-1 with TRBJ2-2; TRBD2 matches at 10 bases. The CDR3 loop spans 16 amino acids. With 0 bases clipped from V and 10 bases from J, the junction kept 9 bases outside the gene matches. Germline lookup yields CDR1 SGHRS and CDR2 YFSETQ. The CDR3: CASSLAQAGGLEELFF. The CDR3 DNA reads TGCGCCAGCAGCTTGGCCCAAGCGGGGGGGCTTGAGGAGCTGTTTTTT.

The CDR3 here is CASSPRAREETQYF. As DNA, the CDR3 is TGTGCCAGCAGCCCCCGGGCTAGGGAAGAGACCCAGTACTTC. V gene TRBV11-3 combines with J gene TRBJ2-5, with unresolved D. Germline CDR1 reads SGHNT; CDR2 reads YENEEA. This CDR3 is 14 amino acids long. V was shortened by 5 bases and J by 3 bases, with 13 bases between the two germline ends. Complete variable domain (other parts from reference TRBV11-3 and TRBJ2-5): EAGVVQSPRYKIIEKKQPVAFWCNPISGHNTLYWYLQNLGQGPELLIRYENEEAVDDSQLPKDRFSAERLKGVDSTLKIQPAELGDSAVYLCASSPRAREETQYFGPGTRLLVL.

The chain joins TRBV16 to TRBJ1-5; the D is unclear. Germline CDR1 and CDR2: KGHSY and FQNENV. V lost 2 bases, J lost 2 bases, and 10 bases lay in between. This CDR3 is built from 15 residues. This chain's CDR3 is CASSQQRDRNQPQHF. In DNA, the CDR3 is TGTGCCAGCAGCCAACAGCGGGATCGCAATCAGCCCCAGCATTTT. Full variable domain (remainder filled in from reference TRBV16 and TRBJ1-5): GEEVAQTPKHLVRGEGQKAKLYCAPIKGHSYVFWYQQVLKNEFKFLISFQNENVFDETGMPKERFSAKCLPNSPCSLEIQATKLEDSAVYFCASSQQRDRNQPQHFGDGTRLSIL.

This clone has only a few counts. The rearrangement links TRBV30 to TRBJ1-2; the D gene is possibly TRBD1 (5 bases). CDR1 and CDR2 from the germline V gene are GTSNPN and SVGIG (reference sequence). The V gene lost 0 bases and the J gene lost 8 bases, with 16 bases spanning the gap. This CDR3 contains 14 residues. This CDR3 is CAWSVMHADIGYTF. The DNA for the CDR3 is TGTGCCTGGAGTGTAATGCACGCGGACATCGGCTACACCTTC.

This clone was picked up a small number of times. The V and J genes are TRBV1 and TRBJ2-1. TRBV1 is assigned pseudogene status. There are 13 residues in the CDR3. Here the CDR3 DNA reads TGCGCCAGCAGCCACGATTTAGGGAATGAGCAGTTCTTC. As protein: CASSHDLGNEQFF.

V and J are TRBV19 and TRBJ1-6, with D maybe TRBD1 (6 bases). V lost 6 bases to trimming and J lost 2 bases, with 11 bases between them. The length of the CDR3 is 15 residues. CDR1 is LNHDA, CDR2 SQIVND, per germline (reference sequence). Written as DNA, the CDR3 is TGTGCCAGTAGAATGGGACAAACCTATAATTCACCCCTCCACTTT. This gives the protein CASRMGQTYNSPLHF.

This chain joins TRBV19 and TRBJ2-7; D is ambiguous. Trimming took 8 bases from V and 2 from J, leaving 7 bases between them. CDR3 length: 11 amino acids. Germline CDR1 LNHDA, CDR2 SQIVND (reference sequence). The CDR3 DNA sequence: TGTGCCAGTTGGGCTCCCTACGAGCAGTACTTC. It translates to CASWAPYEQYF.